The rows below give T cell receptor beta chains drawn from one sample of a study of shared clonotypes between healthy human individuals. Some clones are missing from TCRdb's copy, which holds only in-frame ones; the method was immunoSEQ multiplex PCR. Here the sample spans about 2.4 million clones, under 95% being singletons. Sequencing was done on a sample of naive CD4+ T cells from PBMCs. The receptors come from a man aged 18 to 30 in good health. Some clones in this sample may be carry-over from other donors' samples. The CDR3 runs from the conserved cysteine through the conserved F or W. D genes are given only for firm matches. The listing skips clone size in some rows; elsewhere it reads once, few, many or a size class.

d_call clone_size j_call v_call cdr3_nt cdr3_aa
- once TRBJ2-1 TRBV5-1 TGCGCCAGCAGCCCGGCCCCAGAGGTCTACAATGAGCAGTTCTTC CASSPAPEVYNEQFF
TRBD1 - TRBJ2-1 TRBV11-2 TGTGCCAGCAGCCATCTCGGGACAGGGGTGTACAATGAGCAGTTCTTC CASSHLGTGVYNEQFF
TRBD1 once TRBJ1-2 TRBV10-3 TGTGCCATCAGTGAGCGTTTGGGACAGGGTATAAATGGCTACACCTTC CAISERLGQGINGYTF
- - TRBJ2-7 TRBV6-1 TGTGCCACCTCGGACGGAACCTACGAGCAGTACTTC CATSDGTYEQYF
- - TRBJ2-7 TRBV18 TGTGCCAGCTCACCAGGGCGTCACGAGCAGTACTTC CASSPGRHEQYF
- - TRBJ1-3 TRBV10-3 TGTGCCATCAGTCAAAGAGTGAGGGACTCCTACTCTGGAAACACCATATATTTT CAISQRVRDSYSGNTIYF
- - TRBJ1-2 TRBV4-1 TGCGCCAGCAGCCAGCAGGGACACACCACCGAAAGCTACACCTTC CASSQQGHTTESYTF
- - TRBJ1-5 TRBV7-9 TGTGCCAGCAGCTTAGCGCAGTTCGGTCAGGGCCCCAATCAGCCCCAGCATTTT CASSLAQFGQGPNQPQHF
TRBD1 - TRBJ2-7 TRBV14 TGTGCCAGCAGCCACACCCGGGACAGAGAGTACTTC CASSHTRDREYF
- - TRBJ1-1 TRBV7-9 TGTGCCAGCAGGTGGGGGACGACGACCGGGTCGGCGAACACTGAAGCTTTCTTT CASRWGTTTGSANTEAFF
- - TRBJ1-4 TRBV21-1 TGTGCCAGCACCCTAAGGGGGGGAAGGTTCCGTAATGAAAAACTGTTTTTT CASTLRGGRFRNEKLFF
- - TRBJ1-1 TRBV5-1 TGCGCCAGCAGCTTACAGGTTGGAAGCACTGAAGCTTTCTTT CASSLQVGSTEAFF
TRBD1 - TRBJ2-5 TRBV2 TGTGCCAGTACAGCACAGGGGGACCAAGAGACCCAGTACTTC CASTAQGDQETQYF
- - TRBJ1-5 TRBV6-1 TGTGCCAGCAGTTGGGGACCCAATCAGCCCCAGCATTTT CASSWGPNQPQHF
- - TRBJ2-6 TRBV9 TGTGCCAGCAACCCAGGCGCGATCTCTGGGGCCAACGTCCTGACTTTC CASNPGAISGANVLTF